This TCR beta chain was found in a study of T cell responses to AZD1222 COVID-19 vaccine. A word on this clone: Its target is unknown.

Findings and caveats of the study: Seropositive at baseline were only 5 or 6 AZD1222 recipients.

The repertoire was sequenced with immunoSEQ multiplex PCR; TCRdb's copy has only in-frame clones and lacks some. The table includes 250,000 to 300,000 clones, about 94% detected once. Some second doses came at about 4 weeks and others at about 12 weeks; these were pooled. J was trimmed by 7 bases and V by 6 bases; bases with no gene match: 6. CDR1 MNHEY and CDR2 SVGAGI come from the germline V gene. CDR3 size: 14 residues. The gene calls are TRBV6-5 and TRBJ1-5; 10 bases align to TRBD1. The receptor was derived from an adult who received the AZD1222 COVID-19 vaccine. The sample consisted of peripheral blood, taken 28 days after the second AZD1222 dose. This chain's CDR3 is CASSIGQGGQPQHF. The CDR3 coding sequence is TGTGCCAGCAGCATTGGACAGGGGGGCCAGCCCCAGCATTTT.